The present TCR beta chain was sequenced within a study of regulatory T cells in long-lasting Graves disease. Study at large: Graves' patients, newly diagnosed, had taken antithyroid drugs under 3 months.

The time point here: newly diagnosed GD, antithyroid drugs for less than 3 months. The TCR library was made from RNA extracted from PBMCs. Deletions cut 4 bases from V and 2 bases from J, with 13 bases between. Germline V lookup: CDR1 SGHNT, CDR2 YYREEE (reference sequence). This CDR3 region has 14 residues. This clonotype was counted many times. Assembly of TCR beta libraries relied on iRepertoire HTBI primers together with Arm-PCR of CDR3 regions. As handled by the study authors: Samples jointly harbored fewer than 70 TRBV and about 13 TRBJ segments. TCRdb re-analysed the multiplex PCR reads in MiXCR, keeping a single row per CDR3 protein. It is TCRdb's table, rather than the study itself, that gives the V and J calls and clone size. There are more than 350,000 distinct CDR3 sequences in the sample; more than 13% occur only once, and roughly 17% lies in the top ten. This same sample was also part of a study on T cells in Graves' hyperthyroidism and ophthalmopathy. This second study notes: Patients aged 18 to 65 with hyperthyroidism were newly diagnosed, with duration under 2 months. In simple terms, a model built on 13 V-J features told ophthalmopathy apart from stable hyperthyroidism.

The J gene is TRBJ2-7, the V gene TRBV5-4; possible D gene TRBD1, 6 bases. The sequence was obtained from a woman aged 30 to 39 with Graves disease. Sequences were derived from peripheral blood mononuclear cells (PBMCs), sampled at new diagnosis, from a patient treated with antithyroid drugs. CDR3 residues: CASSRPDSAYEQYF. DNA for the CDR3: TGTGCCAGCAGCCGCCCGGACAGCGCCTACGAGCAGTACTTC. The entire variable domain, with the rest obtained from reference TRBV5-4 and TRBJ2-7, is as follows: ETGVTQSPTHLIKTRGQQVTLRCSSQSGHNTVSWYQQALGQGPQFIFQYYREEENGRGNFPPRFSGLQFPNYSSELNVNALELDDSALYLCASSRPDSAYEQYFGPGTRLTVT.